This record covers a single T cell receptor beta chain. Its antigen is unknown. One end of the junction varies from germline; a read error may be responsible. Using RNA template, CDR3s of TCR alpha and beta were amplified with iRepertoire arm-PCR. Tissue mRNA or PBMC total RNA, 100-400 ng, went into one-step reverse transcription and amplification. TCRdb analysed the multiplex PCR reads with MiXCR anew, one entry per CDR3 protein. This table has over 70,000 distinct CDR3 sequences, 20% to 25% appearing once. These data belong to a study of glioma-infiltrating T cells. Whole-study results and caveats: Very few CDR3 sequences were shared between tissue and blood.

The germline CDR1 and CDR2 sequences are DFQATT and SNEGSKA (reference sequence). This CDR3 spans 13 amino acids. Sequencing was done on a sample of glioma tissue, nonneoplastic brain tissue, or PBMCs (not recorded which). The J gene is TRBJ1-1, the V gene TRBV20-1; a weak D match, TRBD1 (5 bases). The sequence was collected from a human donor with low-grade glioma or glioblastoma, undergoing nonglioma brain surgery, or in good health (not recorded which). The CDR3 DNA is TGCAGTGCCACACGGGGCGCAAACACTAAAGCTTTCTTT. This encodes CSATRGANTKAFF.